This T cell receptor beta chain originates from a study of T cells in Graves' hyperthyroidism and ophthalmopathy. TCR beta CDR3 regions were amplified from RNA. Using the HTBI primer set, a first-round RT-PCR was run on the TCR CDR3. TCRdb redid the calling of the multiplex PCR reads with MiXCR, one entry per CDR3 protein. The sample has about 400,000 distinct CDR3 sequences, roughly 14% seen once. CDR1 is DFQATT and CDR2 is SNEGSKA in the germline V gene (reference sequence). V was trimmed by 3 bases and J by 3 bases, leaving 21 bases between them. The CDR3 covers 16 residues. Sequencing used blood. J is TRBJ2-7 and V is TRBV20-1, with D perhaps TRBD2 (6 bases). This clonotype was sampled from a man younger than 30 with Graves' ophthalmopathy. CDR3 in amino acids: CSARHAGLSLLYEQYF. The CDR3 region has the DNA TGCAGTGCTAGGCACGCGGGACTCTCCCTTCTCTACGAGCAGTACTTC.